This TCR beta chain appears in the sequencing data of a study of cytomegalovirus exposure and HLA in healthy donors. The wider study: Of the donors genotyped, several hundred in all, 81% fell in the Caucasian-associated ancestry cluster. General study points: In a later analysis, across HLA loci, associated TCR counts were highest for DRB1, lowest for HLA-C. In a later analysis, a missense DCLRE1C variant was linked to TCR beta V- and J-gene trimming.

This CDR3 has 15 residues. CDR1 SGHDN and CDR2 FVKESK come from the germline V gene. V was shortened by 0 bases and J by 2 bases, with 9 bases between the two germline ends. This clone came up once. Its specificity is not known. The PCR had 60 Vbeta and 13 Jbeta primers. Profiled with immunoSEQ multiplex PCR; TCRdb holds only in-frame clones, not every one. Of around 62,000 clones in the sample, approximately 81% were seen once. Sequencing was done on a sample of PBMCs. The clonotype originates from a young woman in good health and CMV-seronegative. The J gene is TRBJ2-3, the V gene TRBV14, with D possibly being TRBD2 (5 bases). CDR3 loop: CASSQDRGITDTQYF. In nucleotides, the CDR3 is TGTGCCAGCAGCCAAGACCGGGGAATCACAGATACGCAGTATTTT.